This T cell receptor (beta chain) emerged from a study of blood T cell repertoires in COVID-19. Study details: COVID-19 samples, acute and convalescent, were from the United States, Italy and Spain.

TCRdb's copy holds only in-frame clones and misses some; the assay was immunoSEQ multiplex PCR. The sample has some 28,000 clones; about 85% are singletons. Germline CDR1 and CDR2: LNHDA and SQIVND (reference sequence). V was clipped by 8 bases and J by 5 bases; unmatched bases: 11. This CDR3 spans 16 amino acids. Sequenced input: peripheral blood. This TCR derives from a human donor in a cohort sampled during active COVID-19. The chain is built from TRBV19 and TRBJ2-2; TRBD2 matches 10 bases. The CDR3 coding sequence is TGTGCCAGTGGGGGGGCCGGGACTAGCGTTACCGGGGAGCTGTTTTTT. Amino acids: CASGGAGTSVTGELFF.